This record concerns one TCR beta chain sequence. The target of this receptor is not known. Nothing much larger sits one base from this clone, and base qualities are not available. These data originate in a study of early T cells in non-severe SARS-CoV-2 infection (dated by TCRdb to the early 2020s). At the level of the whole study: Because TCR sequencing relied on bulk RNA taken from unsorted whole blood, pairing of alpha and beta chains was not possible. On the study overall, not on this receptor specifically: Matching against VDJdb was skewed toward anti-spike CD8 responses, likely underestimated virus-specific expansions, and missed private and CD4 specificities.

Set within a cohort of healthcare workers in London, UK, this nested case-control study involved weekly PCR testing of nasopharyngeal swabs along with blood sampling. Healthcare workers were recruited during the week of the UK lockdown, between 23 and 31 March 2020, and followed weekly for up to 16 weeks. The library was generated by 5' RACE. The reads were generated on a NextSeq 500. To correct for sequencing error and PCR bias, the TCR library protocol tagged individual cDNA molecules with unique molecular identifiers. Sequencing covered both TCR alpha and beta chains, and within each sample the abundances of alpha and beta sequences were tightly co-correlated. Per the original workflow: Decombinator V4 was used to perform V gene, J gene and CDR3 annotation of TCR sequences. Expanded TCRs were defined as changing significantly between any two time points under a Poisson model with p below 0.0001. TCR abundances were normalised to the total number of TCRs sequenced per sample and were expressed as counts per million. MAIT TCRs were defined by TRAV1-2 paired with TRAJ12, TRAJ20 or TRAJ33, and iNKT TCRs by TRAV10 paired with TRAJ18. VDJdb, accessed 1 November 2021, was searched for CMV, EBV and SARS-CoV-2 annotated TCRs, excluding TCRs annotated for multiple antigens. TCRdb itself trimmed the public reads at Q25 with fastp, ran MiXCR and retained productive beta chains. Duplicate CDR3 protein sequences are folded into a single record with the most common DNA and genes. The V and J calls and clone size are TCRdb's, not the authors'. The sample includes some 98,000 distinct CDR3 sequences, with 11% observed a single time. Approximately 5.3% of the sample is held by the ten biggest clonotypes.

The CDR3 numbers 14 residues from cysteine through phenylalanine. Only the CDR3 portion is preserved as DNA: 42 bases, with reading frame beginning at the first base. V lost 5 bases and J lost 7 bases; the stretch between them is 12 bases long. CDR1 and CDR2 are drawn from the germline V gene (reference sequence): SGHAT, FQDESV. The V and J segments used are TRBV11-1 and TRBJ1-6; no D gene call is confident. The material sequenced was whole blood. The receptor was isolated from an adult who was a healthcare worker with PCR-confirmed SARS-CoV-2 infection or an uninfected control (not recorded which). This receptor has the CDR3 CASSPEPANSPLHF. Read as DNA, the sequence is TGTGCCAGCAGCCCCGAACCCGCCAATTCACCCCTCCACTTT. With the portions outside the CDR3 filled from the reference TRBV11-1 and TRBJ1-6 genes, the complete variable region becomes EAEVAQSPRYKITEKSQAVAFWCDPISGHATLYWYRQILGQGPELLVQFQDESVVDDSQLPKDRFSAERLKGVDSTLKIQPAELGDSAMYLCASSPEPANSPLHFGNGTRLTVT.